A selection of T cell receptor beta chains follows, all from one sample in a study of shared clonotypes between healthy human individuals. Sequencing used immunoSEQ multiplex PCR; TCRdb keeps in-frame clones, though not all of them. In the table there are 550,000 to 850,000 clones, roughly 72% of which are singletons. Sequenced sample: memory CD4+ T cells sorted from blood. The receptors come from a woman aged 25 to 39 in good health. Both conserved end residues are part of each CDR3. The D gene is left open where the match is weak. Where a row states a size, it is once, few, many or the class of an expanded clone; other rows omit it.

d_call: .
clone_size: .
v_call: TRBV18
j_call: TRBJ2-3
cdr3_aa: CASSLLERGDTQYF
cdr3_nt: TGTGCCAGCTCACTTCTGGAGCGAGGAGATACGCAGTATTTT

d_call: .
clone_size: .
v_call: TRBV10-1
j_call: TRBJ1-2
cdr3_aa: CASRDAYGYTF
cdr3_nt: TGCGCCAGCAGGGATGCTTATGGCTACACCTTC

d_call: TRBD1
clone_size: .
v_call: TRBV7-9
j_call: TRBJ1-5
cdr3_aa: CASSLGWGQGSNQPQHF
cdr3_nt: TGTGCCAGCAGCTTAGGGTGGGGACAGGGTAGCAATCAGCCCCAGCATTTT

d_call: .
clone_size: .
v_call: TRBV15
j_call: TRBJ2-3
cdr3_aa: CATSRDSGNTDTQYF
cdr3_nt: TGTGCCACCAGCAGAGATTCGGGCAACACAGATACGCAGTATTTT

d_call: TRBD1
clone_size: .
v_call: TRBV30
j_call: TRBJ1-2
cdr3_aa: CAWSDGQGGYGYTF
cdr3_nt: TGTGCCTGGAGTGACGGACAGGGGGGCTATGGCTACACCTTC

d_call: TRBD1
clone_size: .
v_call: TRBV10-1
j_call: TRBJ2-7
cdr3_aa: CASSDWDSSYEQYF
cdr3_nt: TGCGCCAGCAGTGATTGGGACAGCTCCTACGAGCAGTACTTC

d_call: .
clone_size: few
v_call: TRBV10-2
j_call: TRBJ2-3
cdr3_aa: CASRWRPDSRTDTQYF
cdr3_nt: TGCGCCAGCAGATGGCGTCCTGATAGCCGCACAGATACGCAGTATTTT

d_call: TRBD2
clone_size: once
v_call: TRBV5-4
j_call: TRBJ2-1
cdr3_aa: CASSMTSGLSSYNEQFF
cdr3_nt: TGTGCCAGCAGCATGACTAGCGGGTTGAGCTCCTACAATGAGCAGTTCTTC

d_call: .
clone_size: .
v_call: TRBV10-1
j_call: TRBJ2-1
cdr3_aa: CASSEYRAPYNEQFF
cdr3_nt: TGCGCCAGCAGTGAGTATAGAGCTCCGTACAATGAGCAGTTCTTC

d_call: .
clone_size: once
v_call: TRBV9
j_call: TRBJ2-1
cdr3_aa: CASSPRHLQADEQFF
cdr3_nt: TGTGCCAGCAGCCCTAGGCACTTACAGGCCGATGAGCAGTTCTTC

d_call: .
clone_size: .
v_call: TRBV6-5
j_call: TRBJ2-7
cdr3_aa: CASSYLQGTSYEQYF
cdr3_nt: TGTGCCAGCAGTTACCTCCAGGGGACTTCCTACGAGCAGTACTTC

d_call: TRBD1
clone_size: .
v_call: TRBV19
j_call: TRBJ2-1
cdr3_aa: CASMGDSYNEQFF
cdr3_nt: TGTGCCAGTATGGGGGACAGCTACAATGAGCAGTTCTTC

d_call: .
clone_size: .
v_call: TRBV6-6
j_call: TRBJ2-7
cdr3_aa: CASTNMRYGENEQYF
cdr3_nt: TGTGCCAGCACCAATATGCGCTACGGGGAGAACGAGCAGTACTTC

d_call: .
clone_size: .
v_call: TRBV25-1
j_call: TRBJ2-7
cdr3_aa: CASTGWGRGTTSSYEQYF
cdr3_nt: TGTGCCAGCACCGGCTGGGGACGGGGTACCACGAGTTCCTACGAGCAGTACTTC

d_call: .
clone_size: .
v_call: TRBV6-1
j_call: TRBJ2-2
cdr3_aa: CASRRGSTNTGELFF
cdr3_nt: TGTGCCAGCAGACGGGGCAGCACGAACACCGGGGAGCTGTTTTTT

d_call: .
clone_size: .
v_call: TRBV6-5
j_call: TRBJ1-4
cdr3_aa: CASSYSLAGREKLFF
cdr3_nt: TGTGCCAGCAGTTACTCTCTGGCAGGCCGAGAAAAACTGTTTTTT

d_call: TRBD1
clone_size: .
v_call: TRBV11-2
j_call: TRBJ2-7
cdr3_aa: CASSPNFRGPSTYEQYF
cdr3_nt: TGTGCCAGCAGCCCCAATTTCAGGGGGCCTAGCACCTACGAGCAGTACTTC

d_call: TRBD2
clone_size: .
v_call: TRBV28
j_call: TRBJ2-2
cdr3_aa: CASSAPGLGNTGELFF
cdr3_nt: TGTGCCAGCAGTGCCCCGGGACTAGGGAACACCGGGGAGCTGTTTTTT

d_call: TRBD2
clone_size: many
v_call: TRBV11-2
j_call: TRBJ2-1
cdr3_aa: CASSLEGGSSYNEQFF
cdr3_nt: TGTGCCAGCAGCTTAGAGGGCGGGAGCTCCTACAATGAGCAGTTCTTC

d_call: TRBD1
clone_size: .
v_call: TRBV13
j_call: TRBJ2-7
cdr3_aa: CASSLGTGQGGYEQYF
cdr3_nt: TGTGCCAGCAGCTTAGGCACCGGACAGGGTGGTTACGAGCAGTACTTC

d_call: .
clone_size: .
v_call: TRBV6-5
j_call: TRBJ1-2
cdr3_aa: CASSVHRAHYGYTF
cdr3_nt: TGTGCCAGCAGCGTCCACAGGGCCCACTATGGCTACACCTTC

d_call: .
clone_size: .
v_call: TRBV6-1
j_call: TRBJ2-7
cdr3_aa: CASSELGGVGEQYF
cdr3_nt: TGTGCCAGCAGTGAATTAGGGGGAGTAGGCGAGCAGTACTTC

d_call: TRBD2
clone_size: .
v_call: TRBV18
j_call: TRBJ2-5
cdr3_aa: CASSPQGLAGGQETQYF
cdr3_nt: TGTGCCAGCTCACCACAAGGACTAGCGGGAGGGCAAGAGACCCAGTACTTC

d_call: TRBD1
clone_size: few
v_call: TRBV25-1
j_call: TRBJ1-2
cdr3_aa: CASSEAGGLTNYGYTF
cdr3_nt: TGTGCCAGCAGTGAAGCAGGGGGCTTAACTAACTATGGCTACACCTTC

d_call: .
clone_size: .
v_call: TRBV28
j_call: TRBJ2-5
cdr3_aa: CASSTDGWGQQETQYF
cdr3_nt: TGTGCCAGCAGTACCGATGGTTGGGGCCAACAAGAGACCCAGTACTTC

d_call: .
clone_size: .
v_call: TRBV19
j_call: TRBJ2-3
cdr3_aa: CASRRARASTDTQYF
cdr3_nt: TGTGCCAGTAGAAGGGCACGAGCTAGCACAGATACGCAGTATTTT

d_call: .
clone_size: few
v_call: TRBV7-6
j_call: TRBJ2-7
cdr3_aa: CASSSLALQDGGPYEQYF
cdr3_nt: TGTGCCAGCAGCTCCCTAGCCCTTCAGGACGGGGGCCCCTACGAGCAGTACTTC

d_call: .
clone_size: .
v_call: TRBV7-6
j_call: TRBJ2-1
cdr3_aa: CASSLEVQRYNEQFF
cdr3_nt: TGTGCCAGCAGCTTAGAGGTTCAGCGGTACAATGAGCAGTTCTTC

d_call: .
clone_size: .
v_call: TRBV15
j_call: TRBJ1-5
cdr3_aa: CATRNGVGHRLPFSNQPQHF
cdr3_nt: TGTGCCACCAGGAACGGGGTTGGACACAGGCTACCATTTAGCAATCAGCCCCAGCATTTT

d_call: TRBD2
clone_size: many
v_call: TRBV5-1
j_call: TRBJ2-7
cdr3_aa: CASFRTSGGTYEEQYF
cdr3_nt: TGCGCCAGCTTCCGGACTAGCGGGGGGACCTATGAGGAGCAGTACTTC

d_call: TRBD2
clone_size: .
v_call: TRBV27
j_call: TRBJ2-1
cdr3_aa: CASSLVAGTYNEQFF
cdr3_nt: TGTGCCAGCAGTTTAGTAGCGGGAACCTACAATGAGCAGTTCTTC

d_call: .
clone_size: few
v_call: TRBV29-1
j_call: TRBJ1-1
cdr3_aa: CSVEGQGMAFF
cdr3_nt: TGCAGCGTTGAAGGGCAAGGAATGGCTTTCTTT

d_call: .
clone_size: few
v_call: TRBV27
j_call: TRBJ1-4
cdr3_aa: CASRPMIATNEKLFF
cdr3_nt: TGTGCCAGCAGGCCGATGATAGCAACTAATGAAAAACTGTTTTTT

d_call: TRBD2
clone_size: .
v_call: TRBV27
j_call: TRBJ2-5
cdr3_aa: CASTGTSTRETQYF
cdr3_nt: TGTGCCAGCACCGGGACTAGCACGAGAGAGACCCAGTACTTC

d_call: .
clone_size: .
v_call: TRBV7-9
j_call: TRBJ2-3
cdr3_aa: CASSPDSDRTDTQYF
cdr3_nt: TGTGCCAGCAGCCCGGACAGCGACCGCACAGATACGCAGTATTTT

d_call: TRBD2
clone_size: .
v_call: TRBV28
j_call: TRBJ2-1
cdr3_aa: CASSLGGAGGNEQFF
cdr3_nt: TGTGCCAGCAGTTTAGGCGGAGCGGGAGGAAATGAGCAGTTCTTC

d_call: .
clone_size: .
v_call: TRBV30
j_call: TRBJ1-4
cdr3_aa: CAWSVELREKLFF
cdr3_nt: TGTGCCTGGAGTGTGGAGTTGAGGGAAAAACTGTTTTTT

d_call: TRBD2
clone_size: .
v_call: TRBV27
j_call: TRBJ2-6
cdr3_aa: CASSGGLEGSGANVLTF
cdr3_nt: TGTGCCAGCAGTGGGGGACTAGAAGGGAGTGGGGCCAACGTCCTGACTTTC

d_call: TRBD1
clone_size: once
v_call: TRBV4-1
j_call: TRBJ1-2
cdr3_aa: CASSQPGQGSNYGYTF
cdr3_nt: TGCGCCAGCAGCCAGCCGGGACAGGGGTCTAACTATGGCTACACCTTC

d_call: TRBD1
clone_size: many
v_call: TRBV29-1
j_call: TRBJ1-2
cdr3_aa: CSVDRGGYTF
cdr3_nt: TGCAGCGTCGACAGGGGCGGCTACACCTTC

d_call: TRBD1
clone_size: few
v_call: TRBV29-1
j_call: TRBJ1-2
cdr3_aa: CSVEDLQGQGKGGYTF
cdr3_nt: TGCAGCGTTGAAGATCTTCAAGGACAGGGGAAGGGGGGCTACACCTTC

d_call: .
clone_size: once
v_call: TRBV4-2
j_call: TRBJ2-1
cdr3_aa: CASSPSNFYNEQFF
cdr3_nt: TGTGCCAGCAGCCCAAGTAACTTCTACAATGAGCAGTTCTTC

d_call: TRBD2
clone_size: .
v_call: TRBV4-2
j_call: TRBJ2-7
cdr3_aa: CASSQVGGSLYEQYF
cdr3_nt: TGTGCCAGCAGCCAAGTGGGCGGGAGTCTCTACGAGCAGTACTTC

d_call: TRBD2
clone_size: .
v_call: TRBV27
j_call: TRBJ2-3
cdr3_aa: CASSPRASGSTDTQYF
cdr3_nt: TGTGCCAGCAGTCCCCGGGCGAGCGGGAGTACAGATACGCAGTATTTT

d_call: .
clone_size: .
v_call: TRBV25-1
j_call: TRBJ2-2
cdr3_aa: CASRRQTNTGELFF
cdr3_nt: TGTGCCTCGAGGAGACAGACGAACACCGGGGAGCTGTTTTTT

d_call: TRBD1
clone_size: .
v_call: TRBV10-2
j_call: TRBJ1-2
cdr3_aa: CASSGQGASYTF
cdr3_nt: TGCGCCAGCAGCGGGCAGGGGGCCAGCTACACCTTC

d_call: TRBD1
clone_size: .
v_call: TRBV2
j_call: TRBJ1-5
cdr3_aa: CASSEGQGALGPQHF
cdr3_nt: TGTGCCAGCAGTGAAGGACAGGGTGCTTTAGGACCCCAGCATTTT

d_call: .
clone_size: .
v_call: TRBV7-2
j_call: TRBJ1-2
cdr3_aa: CASSLNSRDGYTF
cdr3_nt: TGTGCCAGCAGCTTAAACAGCCGAGATGGCTACACCTTC

d_call: TRBD2
clone_size: once
v_call: TRBV6-5
j_call: TRBJ2-1
cdr3_aa: CASSHRTSGTDEQFF
cdr3_nt: TGTGCCAGCAGCCATCGGACTAGCGGGACAGATGAGCAGTTCTTC

d_call: .
clone_size: .
v_call: TRBV6-5
j_call: TRBJ1-5
cdr3_aa: CASSYQGWNQPQHF
cdr3_nt: TGTGCCAGCAGTTACCAGGGGTGGAATCAGCCCCAGCATTTT

d_call: .
clone_size: .
v_call: TRBV28
j_call: TRBJ2-7
cdr3_aa: CASRRSSVSYEQYF
cdr3_nt: TGTGCCAGCAGGCGTTCTAGCGTTTCCTACGAGCAGTACTTC

d_call: TRBD2
clone_size: .
v_call: TRBV28
j_call: TRBJ2-3
cdr3_aa: CASSPGLAGRGQYF
cdr3_nt: TGTGCCAGCAGTCCAGGACTAGCGGGTCGGGGGCAGTATTTT

d_call: TRBD1
clone_size: .
v_call: TRBV7-8
j_call: TRBJ1-5
cdr3_aa: CASSLARSGTGWDQPQHF
cdr3_nt: TGTGCCAGCAGCTTAGCGCGGAGTGGGACAGGGTGGGATCAGCCCCAGCATTTT

d_call: .
clone_size: few
v_call: TRBV2
j_call: TRBJ1-4
cdr3_aa: CATRPNPNRNEKLFF
cdr3_nt: TGTGCCACCCGGCCGAATCCTAACCGTAATGAAAAACTGTTTTTT

d_call: .
clone_size: few
v_call: TRBV28
j_call: TRBJ1-2
cdr3_aa: CASSRGINYGYTF
cdr3_nt: TGTGCCAGCAGTCGGGGGATTAACTATGGCTACACCTTC

d_call: .
clone_size: few
v_call: TRBV7-2
j_call: TRBJ2-5
cdr3_aa: CASSLRDLGTQYF
cdr3_nt: TGTGCCAGCAGCCTCCGGGACCTGGGGACCCAGTACTTC

d_call: .
clone_size: .
v_call: TRBV2
j_call: TRBJ2-1
cdr3_aa: CASREGPSPYNEQFF
cdr3_nt: TGTGCCAGCAGGGAGGGTCCTAGCCCCTACAATGAGCAGTTCTTC

d_call: .
clone_size: .
v_call: TRBV6-5
j_call: TRBJ2-7
cdr3_aa: CASSYSRAHHYEQYF
cdr3_nt: TGTGCCAGCAGTTACTCGAGAGCGCACCACTACGAGCAGTACTTC